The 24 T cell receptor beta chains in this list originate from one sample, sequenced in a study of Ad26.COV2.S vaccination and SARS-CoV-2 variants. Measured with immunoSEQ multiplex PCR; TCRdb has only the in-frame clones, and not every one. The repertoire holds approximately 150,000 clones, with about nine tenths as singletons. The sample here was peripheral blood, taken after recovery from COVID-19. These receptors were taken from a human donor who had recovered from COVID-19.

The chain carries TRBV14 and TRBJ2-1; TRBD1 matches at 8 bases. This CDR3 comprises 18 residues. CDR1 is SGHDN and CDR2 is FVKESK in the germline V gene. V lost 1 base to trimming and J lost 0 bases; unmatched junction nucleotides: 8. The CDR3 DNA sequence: TGTGCCAGCAGCCAAGTTTTTAACAGGGGGAGCTCCTACAATGAGCAGTTCTTC. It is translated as CASSQVFNRGSSYNEQFF. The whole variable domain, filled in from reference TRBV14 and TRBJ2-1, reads EAGVTQFPSHSVIEKGQTVTLRCDPISGHDNLYWYRRVMGKEIKFLLHFVKESKQDESGMPNNRFLAERTGGTYSTLKVQPAELEDSGVYFCASSQVFNRGSSYNEQFFGPGTRLTVL.

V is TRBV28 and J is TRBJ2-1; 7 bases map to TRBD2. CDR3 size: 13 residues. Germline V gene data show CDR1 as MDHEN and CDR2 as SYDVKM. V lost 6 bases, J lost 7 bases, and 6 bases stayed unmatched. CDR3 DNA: TGTGCCAGCAGCCTAAGCGGGGAGAATGAGCAGTTCTTC. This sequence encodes CASSLSGENEQFF.

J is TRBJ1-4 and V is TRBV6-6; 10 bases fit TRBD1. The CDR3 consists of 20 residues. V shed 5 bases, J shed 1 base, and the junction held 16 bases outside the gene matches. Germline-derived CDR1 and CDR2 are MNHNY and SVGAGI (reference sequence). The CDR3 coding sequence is TGTGCCAGCAGTCAGCTCTTTGTCGGGACAGGGGCAGGAACTAATGAAAAACTGTTTTTT. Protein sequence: CASSQLFVGTGAGTNEKLFF.

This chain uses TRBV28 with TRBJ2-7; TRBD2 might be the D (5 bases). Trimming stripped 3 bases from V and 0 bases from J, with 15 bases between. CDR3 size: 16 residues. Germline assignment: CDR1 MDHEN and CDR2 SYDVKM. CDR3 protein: CASSFFRTGSSYEQYF. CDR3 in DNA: TGTGCCAGCAGTTTCTTCAGGACTGGAAGCTCCTACGAGCAGTACTTC.

The CDR3 here is CASSLFRGDQPQHF. DNA for the CDR3: TGTGCCAGCAGCTTGTTTAGGGGGGATCAGCCCCAGCATTTT. The J gene is TRBJ1-5, the V gene TRBV5-6, with a possible D match to TRBD1 (6 bases). Germline values: CDR1 SGHDT, CDR2 YYEEEE. Trimming took 1 base from V and 5 from J, leaving 10 bases between them. The CDR3 is made up of 14 amino acids.

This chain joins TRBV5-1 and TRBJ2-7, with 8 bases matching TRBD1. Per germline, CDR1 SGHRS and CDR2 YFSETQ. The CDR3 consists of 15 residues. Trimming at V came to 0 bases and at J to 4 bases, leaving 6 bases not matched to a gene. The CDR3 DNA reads TGCGCCAGCAGCTTGGATGGACAGGGAATTTACGAGCAGTACTTC. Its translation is CASSLDGQGIYEQYF.

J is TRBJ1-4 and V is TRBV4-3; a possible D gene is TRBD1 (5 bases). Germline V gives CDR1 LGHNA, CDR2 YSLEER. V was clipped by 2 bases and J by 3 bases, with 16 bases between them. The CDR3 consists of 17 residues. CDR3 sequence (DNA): TGCGCCAGCAGCCAAAGTAGTAGGGGACGGTCTAATGAAAAACTGTTTTTT. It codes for CASSQSSRGRSNEKLFF.

Here the CDR3 reads CASSDKSDNGAYGYTF. DNA of the CDR3: TGTGCCAGCAGTGATAAGTCGGACAACGGGGCCTATGGCTACACCTTC. V usage is TRBV2 and J usage is TRBJ1-2, with D perhaps TRBD1 (5 bases). This CDR3 is built from 16 residues. Trimming pared 3 bases from V and 4 bases from J, leaving 18 bases between. CDR1 and CDR2 (germline): SNHLY, FYNNEI.

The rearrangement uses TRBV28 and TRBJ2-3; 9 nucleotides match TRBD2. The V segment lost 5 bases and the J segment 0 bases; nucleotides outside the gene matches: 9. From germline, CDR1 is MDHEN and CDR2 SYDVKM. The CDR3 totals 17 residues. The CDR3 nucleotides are TGTGCCAGCAGTCCCCCCCGAGCGGGGGGCAGCACAGATACGCAGTATTTT. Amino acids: CASSPPRAGGSTDTQYF.

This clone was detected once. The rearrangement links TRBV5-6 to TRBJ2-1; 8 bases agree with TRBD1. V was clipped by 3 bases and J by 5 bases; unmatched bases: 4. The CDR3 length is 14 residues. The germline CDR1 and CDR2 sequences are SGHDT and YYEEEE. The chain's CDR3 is CASSWRQGNNEQFF. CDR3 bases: TGTGCCAGCAGCTGGAGACAGGGGAACAATGAGCAGTTCTTC.

The CDR3 nucleotides are TGTGCCTGGAGAGGGTACGGAGAGACCCAGTACTTC. Its protein product is CAWRGYGETQYF. The rearrangement links TRBV30 to TRBJ2-5; D is undetermined. Trimming stripped 3 bases from V and 4 bases from J, with 9 bases between. The CDR3 is 12 residues long. Germline V lookup: CDR1 GTSNPN, CDR2 SVGIG (reference sequence).

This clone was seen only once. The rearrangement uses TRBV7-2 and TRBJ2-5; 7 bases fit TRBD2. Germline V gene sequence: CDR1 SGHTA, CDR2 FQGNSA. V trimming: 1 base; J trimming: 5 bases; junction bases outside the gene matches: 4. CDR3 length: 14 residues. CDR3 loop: CASSLVRGGETQYF. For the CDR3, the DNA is TGTGCCAGCAGCTTAGTACGGGGAGGGGAGACCCAGTACTTC.

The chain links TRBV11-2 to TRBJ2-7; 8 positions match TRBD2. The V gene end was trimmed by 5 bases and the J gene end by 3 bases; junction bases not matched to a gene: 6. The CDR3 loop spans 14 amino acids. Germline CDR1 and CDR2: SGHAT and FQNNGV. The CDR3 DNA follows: TGTGCCAGCAGCCAAGTAGCGGGACACTACGAGCAGTACTTC. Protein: CASSQVAGHYEQYF.

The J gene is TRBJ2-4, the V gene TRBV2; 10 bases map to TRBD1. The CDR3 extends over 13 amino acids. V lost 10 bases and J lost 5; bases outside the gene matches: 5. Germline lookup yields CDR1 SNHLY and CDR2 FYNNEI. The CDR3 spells CATRQGAQNIQYF. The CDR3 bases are TGTGCCACCCGACAGGGGGCCCAAAACATTCAGTACTTC.

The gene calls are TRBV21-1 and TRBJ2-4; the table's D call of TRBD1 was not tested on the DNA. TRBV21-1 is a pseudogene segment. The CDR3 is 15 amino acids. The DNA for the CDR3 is TGTGCCAGCAGCAATAATTCCAGTGCCAAAAACATTCAGTACTTC. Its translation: CASSNNSSAKNIQYF.

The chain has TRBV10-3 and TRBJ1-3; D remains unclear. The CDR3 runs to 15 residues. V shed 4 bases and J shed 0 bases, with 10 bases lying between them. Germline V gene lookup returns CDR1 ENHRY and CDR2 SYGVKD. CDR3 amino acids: CAISGAYFSGNTIYF. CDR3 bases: TGTGCCATCAGTGGGGCATACTTCTCTGGAAACACCATATATTTT.

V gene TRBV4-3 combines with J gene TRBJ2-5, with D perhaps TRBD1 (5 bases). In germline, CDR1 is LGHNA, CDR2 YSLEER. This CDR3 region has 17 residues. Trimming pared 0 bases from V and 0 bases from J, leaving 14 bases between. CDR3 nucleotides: TGCGCCAGCAGCCAAGAGGTAGGGGTTGGATACCAAGAGACCCAGTACTTC. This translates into CASSQEVGVGYQETQYF.

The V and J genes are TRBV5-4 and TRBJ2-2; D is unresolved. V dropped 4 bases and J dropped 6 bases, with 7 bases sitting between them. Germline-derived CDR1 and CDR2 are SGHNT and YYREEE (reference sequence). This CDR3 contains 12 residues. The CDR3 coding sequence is TGTGCCAGCAGCCAGAGTCCCGGGGAGCTGTTTTTT. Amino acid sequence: CASSQSPGELFF.

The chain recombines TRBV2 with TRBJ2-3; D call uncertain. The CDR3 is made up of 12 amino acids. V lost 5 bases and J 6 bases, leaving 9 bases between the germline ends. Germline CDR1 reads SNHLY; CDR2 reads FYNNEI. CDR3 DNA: TGTGCCAGCAGTTCAACAGACGATACGCAGTATTTT. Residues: CASSSTDDTQYF.

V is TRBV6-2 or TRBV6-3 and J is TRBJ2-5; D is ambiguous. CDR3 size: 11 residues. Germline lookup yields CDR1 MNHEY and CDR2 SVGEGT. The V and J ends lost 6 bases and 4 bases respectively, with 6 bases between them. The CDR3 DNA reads TGTGCCAGCAGCACTCTAGAGACCCAGTACTTC. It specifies CASSTLETQYF.

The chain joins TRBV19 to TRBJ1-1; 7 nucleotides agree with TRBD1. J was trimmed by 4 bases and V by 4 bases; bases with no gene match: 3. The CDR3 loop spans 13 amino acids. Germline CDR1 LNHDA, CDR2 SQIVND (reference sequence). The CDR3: CASSNRGGTEAFF. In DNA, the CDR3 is TGTGCCAGTAGTAACAGGGGAGGCACTGAAGCTTTCTTT.

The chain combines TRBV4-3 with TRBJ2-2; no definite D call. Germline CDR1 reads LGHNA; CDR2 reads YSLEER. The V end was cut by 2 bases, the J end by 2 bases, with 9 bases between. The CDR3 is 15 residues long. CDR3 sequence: CASSQNSRNTGELFF. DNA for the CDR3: TGCGCCAGCAGCCAAAATAGTCGCAACACCGGGGAGCTGTTTTTT.

The CDR3 coding sequence is TGTGCCAGCGGGCGTACAGGGTCGCTCTATGGCTACACCTTC. Translation: CASGRTGSLYGYTF. The chain joins TRBV28 to TRBJ1-2, with D perhaps matching TRBD1 (6 bases). CDR1 is MDHEN and CDR2 is SYDVKM in the germline V gene. This CDR3 comprises 14 residues. Trimming shortened V by 8 bases and J by 4 bases, and 17 bases separated the two germline ends.

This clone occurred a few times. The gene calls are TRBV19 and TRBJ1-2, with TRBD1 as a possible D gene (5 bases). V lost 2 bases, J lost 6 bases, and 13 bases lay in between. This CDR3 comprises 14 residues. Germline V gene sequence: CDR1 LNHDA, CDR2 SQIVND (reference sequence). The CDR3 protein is CASSINFGTNGYTF. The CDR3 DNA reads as TGTGCCAGTAGTATAAATTTTGGGACGAATGGCTACACCTTC.